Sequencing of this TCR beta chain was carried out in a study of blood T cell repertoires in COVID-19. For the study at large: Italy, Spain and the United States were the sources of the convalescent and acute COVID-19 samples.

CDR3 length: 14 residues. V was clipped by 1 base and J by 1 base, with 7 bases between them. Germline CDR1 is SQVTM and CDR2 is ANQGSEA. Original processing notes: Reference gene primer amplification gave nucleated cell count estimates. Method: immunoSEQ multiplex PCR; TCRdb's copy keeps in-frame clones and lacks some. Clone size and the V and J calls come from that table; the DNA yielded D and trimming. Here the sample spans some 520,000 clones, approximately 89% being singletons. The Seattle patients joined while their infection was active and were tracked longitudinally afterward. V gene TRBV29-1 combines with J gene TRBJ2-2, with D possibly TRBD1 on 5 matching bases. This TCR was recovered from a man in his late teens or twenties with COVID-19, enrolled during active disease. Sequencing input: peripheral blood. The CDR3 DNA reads TGCAGCGTTGAAGGACAGATGAACACCGGGGAGCTGTTTTTT. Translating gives CSVEGQMNTGELFF.